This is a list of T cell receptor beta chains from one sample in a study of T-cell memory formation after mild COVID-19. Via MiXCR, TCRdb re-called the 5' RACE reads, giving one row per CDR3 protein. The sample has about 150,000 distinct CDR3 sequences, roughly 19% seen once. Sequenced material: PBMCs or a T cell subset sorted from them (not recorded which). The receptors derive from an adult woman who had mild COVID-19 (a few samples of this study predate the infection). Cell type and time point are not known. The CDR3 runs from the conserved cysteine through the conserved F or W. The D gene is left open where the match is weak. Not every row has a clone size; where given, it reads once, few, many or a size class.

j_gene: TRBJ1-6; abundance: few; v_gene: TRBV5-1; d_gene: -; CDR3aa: CASSPQGGHSPLHF; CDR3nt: TGCGCCAGCAGCCCACAGGGAGGCCATTCACCCCTCCACTTT
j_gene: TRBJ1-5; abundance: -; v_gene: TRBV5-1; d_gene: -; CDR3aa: CASSLEGDNQPQHF; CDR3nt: TGCGCCAGCAGCTTGGAAGGGGACAATCAGCCCCAGCATTTT
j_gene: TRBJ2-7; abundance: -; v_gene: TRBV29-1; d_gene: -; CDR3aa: CSVVGIIGPRSYEQYF; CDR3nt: TGCAGCGTTGTAGGGATTATCGGGCCCCGCTCCTACGAGCAGTACTTC
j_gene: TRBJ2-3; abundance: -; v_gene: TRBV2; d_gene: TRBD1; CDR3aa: CASNRDSFTDTQYF; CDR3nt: TGTGCCAGCAATCGGGACAGCTTCACAGATACGCAGTATTTT
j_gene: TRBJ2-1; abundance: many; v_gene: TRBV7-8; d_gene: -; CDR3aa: CASSRSVSSYNEQFF; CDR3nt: TGTGCCAGCAGCCGGTCGGTAAGCTCCTACAATGAGCAGTTCTTC
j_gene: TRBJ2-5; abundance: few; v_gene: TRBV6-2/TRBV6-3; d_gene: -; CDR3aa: CASSSVLGTQYF; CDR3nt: TGTGCCAGCAGCTCCGTCCTAGGGACCCAGTACTTC
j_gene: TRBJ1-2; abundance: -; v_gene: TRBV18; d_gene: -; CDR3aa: CASSPPSGRTYGYTF; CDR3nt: TGTGCCAGCTCACCACCGTCCGGCAGGACCTATGGCTACACCTTC
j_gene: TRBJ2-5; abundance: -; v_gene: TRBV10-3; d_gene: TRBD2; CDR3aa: CATGEAGGKETQYF; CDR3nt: TGTGCCACCGGAGAAGCGGGGGGGAAGGAGACCCAGTACTTC
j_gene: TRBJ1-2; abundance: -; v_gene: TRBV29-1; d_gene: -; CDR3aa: CSVEAGYTF; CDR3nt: TGCAGCGTTGAGGCTGGCTACACCTTC
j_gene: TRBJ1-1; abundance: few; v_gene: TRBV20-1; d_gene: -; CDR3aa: CSARVPQAWNTEAFF; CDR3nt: TGCAGTGCTAGGGTACCGCAGGCATGGAACACTGAAGCTTTCTTT
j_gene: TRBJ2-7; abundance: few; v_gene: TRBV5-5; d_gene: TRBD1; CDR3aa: CASSSQGTGIDEQYF; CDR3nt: TGTGCCAGCAGCTCCCAGGGGACAGGCATAGACGAGCAGTACTTC
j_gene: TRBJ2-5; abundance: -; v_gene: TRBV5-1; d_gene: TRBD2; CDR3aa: CASSLEFFRTSGRETQYF; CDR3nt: TGCGCCAGCAGCTTGGAATTCTTCAGAACTAGCGGTAGAGAGACCCAGTACTTC
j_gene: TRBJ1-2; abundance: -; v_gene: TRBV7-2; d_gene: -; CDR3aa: CASSPSMGALESYTF; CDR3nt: TGTGCCAGCAGCCCCAGTATGGGGGCGTTAGAGAGCTACACCTTC
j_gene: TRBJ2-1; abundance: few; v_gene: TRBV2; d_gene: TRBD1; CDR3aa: CASSSRTGSGNEQFF; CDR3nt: TGTGCCAGCAGTAGCCGGACAGGGTCGGGGAATGAGCAGTTCTTC
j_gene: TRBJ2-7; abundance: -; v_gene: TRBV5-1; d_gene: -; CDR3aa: CASSLPGPSSYEQYF; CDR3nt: TGCGCCAGCAGCTTACCGGGACCAAGCTCCTACGAGCAGTACTTC
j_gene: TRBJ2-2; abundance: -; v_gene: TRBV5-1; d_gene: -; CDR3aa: CASSWTPSRDTGELFF; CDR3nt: TGCGCCAGCAGCTGGACACCCTCTAGGGACACCGGGGAGCTGTTTTTT
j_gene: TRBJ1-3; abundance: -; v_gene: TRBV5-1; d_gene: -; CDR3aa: CASSPKRGEARSGNTIYF; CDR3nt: TGCGCCAGCAGCCCGAAACGAGGGGAGGCGCGCTCTGGAAACACCATATATTTT
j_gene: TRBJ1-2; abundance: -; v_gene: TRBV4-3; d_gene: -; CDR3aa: CASSQDRTVGYTF; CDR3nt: TGCGCCAGCAGCCAAGATCGGACAGTGGGCTACACCTTC
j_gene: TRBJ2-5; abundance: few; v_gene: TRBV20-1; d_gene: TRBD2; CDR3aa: CSAREGLAGARRETQYF; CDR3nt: TGCAGTGCTAGGGAGGGCCTAGCGGGAGCCCGGAGGGAGACCCAGTACTTC
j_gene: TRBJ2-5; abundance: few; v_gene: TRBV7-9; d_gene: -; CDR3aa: CASTGQQETQYF; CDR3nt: TGTGCCAGCACCGGACAGCAAGAGACCCAGTACTTC
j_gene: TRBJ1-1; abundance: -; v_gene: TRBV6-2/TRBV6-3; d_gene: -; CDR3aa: CASRRSSTEAFF; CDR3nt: TGTGCCAGCAGGAGGTCGAGCACTGAAGCTTTCTTT
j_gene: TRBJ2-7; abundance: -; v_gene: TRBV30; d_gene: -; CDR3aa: CAWSVTTQREQYF; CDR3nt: TGTGCCTGGAGTGTAACAACGCAGCGCGAGCAGTACTTC
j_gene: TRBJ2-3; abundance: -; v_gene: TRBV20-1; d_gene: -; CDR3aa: CSFRDPAHTDTQYF; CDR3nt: TGCAGTTTCAGGGACCCGGCTCACACAGATACGCAGTATTTT
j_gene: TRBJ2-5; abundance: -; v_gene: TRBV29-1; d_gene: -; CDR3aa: CSVEEDRLAKETQYF; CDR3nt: TGCAGCGTTGAAGAAGACAGACTGGCCAAGGAGACCCAGTACTTC
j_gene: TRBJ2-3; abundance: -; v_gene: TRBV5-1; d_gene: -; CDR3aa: CASSSGGDTQYF; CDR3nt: TGCGCCAGCAGCTCTGGGGGGGATACGCAGTATTTT
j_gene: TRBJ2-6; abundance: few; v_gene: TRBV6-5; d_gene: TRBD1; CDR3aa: CASSQWDSRFIRRSGANVLTF; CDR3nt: TGTGCCAGCAGTCAATGGGACAGCCGCTTTATCCGTCGGTCTGGGGCCAACGTCCTGACTTTC
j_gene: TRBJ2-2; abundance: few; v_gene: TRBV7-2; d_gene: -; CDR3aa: CASGRQGRAGELFF; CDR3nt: TGTGCCAGCGGACGACAGGGGAGGGCCGGGGAGCTGTTTTTT
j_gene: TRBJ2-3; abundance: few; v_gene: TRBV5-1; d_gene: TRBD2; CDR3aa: CASSLTAGTSTDTQYF; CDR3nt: TGCGCCAGCAGCTTGACAGCGGGGACCAGCACAGATACGCAGTATTTT